Listed below are T cell receptor beta chains from one sample, sequenced in a study of T cell responses to AZD1222 COVID-19 vaccine. Generated by immunoSEQ multiplex PCR, the TCRdb table keeps only in-frame clones and is missing some. There are about 120,000 clones in the sample; around nine tenths occur only once, and 2.4% lies in the top ten. The source material was peripheral blood, sampled on day 0 of AZD1222 vaccination. These receptors all stem from an adult in good health. The CDR3 runs from the conserved cysteine through the conserved F or W. Fields, in order: D gene, clone size, J gene, V gene, CDR3 protein, CDR3 DNA. D genes are given only for firm matches. Size is omitted from some rows. Given values are once, few, many or a class for expanded clones.

D gene: -
clone size: -
J gene: TRBJ1-1
V gene: TRBV5-1
CDR3 protein: CASSPRTGNTEAFF
CDR3 DNA: TGCGCCAGCAGCCCCCGGACGGGTAACACTGAAGCTTTCTTT

D gene: -
clone size: -
J gene: TRBJ2-5
V gene: TRBV20-1
CDR3 protein: CSASRGIQETQYF
CDR3 DNA: TGCAGTGCTAGTCGCGGCATCCAAGAGACCCAGTACTTC

D gene: -
clone size: -
J gene: TRBJ1-1
V gene: TRBV6-5
CDR3 protein: CASLLTRNTEAFF
CDR3 DNA: TGTGCCAGCCTCCTAACACGGAACACTGAAGCTTTCTTT

D gene: TRBD2
clone size: -
J gene: TRBJ2-1
V gene: TRBV7-2
CDR3 protein: CASSPHGRLPYNEQFF
CDR3 DNA: TGTGCCAGCAGCCCTCACGGGAGGCTCCCCTACAATGAGCAGTTCTTC

D gene: -
clone size: -
J gene: TRBJ2-3
V gene: TRBV6-5
CDR3 protein: CASSPADTQYF
CDR3 DNA: TGTGCCAGCAGTCCCGCAGATACGCAGTATTTT

D gene: -
clone size: -
J gene: TRBJ1-1
V gene: TRBV3-1/TRBV3-2
CDR3 protein: CASSQSWGAYPEAFF
CDR3 DNA: TGTGCCAGCAGCCAAAGTTGGGGCGCATACCCTGAAGCTTTCTTT

D gene: TRBD1
clone size: -
J gene: TRBJ2-1
V gene: TRBV7-2
CDR3 protein: CASSFRDSYNEQFF
CDR3 DNA: TGTGCCAGCAGCTTCCGGGACAGTTACAATGAGCAGTTCTTC

D gene: TRBD1
clone size: -
J gene: TRBJ1-4
V gene: TRBV28
CDR3 protein: CASSDTRTGYEKLFF
CDR3 DNA: TGTGCCAGCAGTGACACTCGGACAGGGTATGAAAAACTGTTTTTT

D gene: -
clone size: -
J gene: TRBJ2-6
V gene: TRBV9
CDR3 protein: CASSSRHSGANVLTF
CDR3 DNA: TGTGCCAGCAGCTCTCGGCACTCTGGGGCCAACGTCCTGACTTTC

D gene: TRBD1
clone size: -
J gene: TRBJ1-6
V gene: TRBV28
CDR3 protein: CASSWTGGKNSPLHF
CDR3 DNA: TGTGCCAGCAGCTGGACAGGGGGTAAAAATTCACCCCTCCACTTT

D gene: -
clone size: -
J gene: TRBJ2-3
V gene: TRBV19
CDR3 protein: CASSADRRADTQYF
CDR3 DNA: TGTGCCAGTAGTGCGGACAGGAGGGCAGATACGCAGTATTTT

D gene: -
clone size: few
J gene: TRBJ1-1
V gene: TRBV10-3
CDR3 protein: CAISPRDYTEAFF
CDR3 DNA: TGTGCCATCAGCCCCAGGGATTACACTGAAGCTTTCTTT

D gene: -
clone size: -
J gene: TRBJ1-5
V gene: TRBV18
CDR3 protein: CASSPLPVPVFGNQPQHF
CDR3 DNA: TGTGCCAGCTCACCCCTCCCCGTCCCGGTTTTTGGCAATCAGCCCCAGCATTTT

D gene: -
clone size: -
J gene: TRBJ1-6
V gene: TRBV20-1
CDR3 protein: CSASSGEGSPLHF
CDR3 DNA: TGCAGTGCTAGTTCCGGGGAAGGTTCACCCCTCCACTTT

D gene: -
clone size: -
J gene: TRBJ2-2
V gene: TRBV27
CDR3 protein: CASSLLGAGELFF
CDR3 DNA: TGTGCCAGCAGTTTACTGGGGGCGGGGGAGCTGTTTTTT

D gene: -
clone size: -
J gene: TRBJ1-1
V gene: TRBV29-1
CDR3 protein: CSVEGRSTEAFF
CDR3 DNA: TGCAGCGTCGAGGGAAGGAGTACTGAAGCTTTCTTT

D gene: TRBD2
clone size: -
J gene: TRBJ2-2
V gene: TRBV19
CDR3 protein: CASSLRAGGYTGELFF
CDR3 DNA: TGTGCCAGTAGTCTCCGAGCGGGAGGTTATACCGGGGAGCTGTTTTTT

D gene: -
clone size: -
J gene: TRBJ2-1
V gene: TRBV7-3
CDR3 protein: CASSFGQHAEQFF
CDR3 DNA: TGTGCCAGCAGCTTCGGACAGCATGCTGAGCAGTTCTTC

D gene: TRBD1
clone size: -
J gene: TRBJ1-1
V gene: TRBV15
CDR3 protein: CATSRDRGDRYTEAFF
CDR3 DNA: TGTGCCACCAGCAGAGATCGGGGGGACAGGTACACTGAAGCTTTCTTT

D gene: -
clone size: -
J gene: TRBJ1-1
V gene: TRBV11-2
CDR3 protein: CASSLGAGMNTEAFF
CDR3 DNA: TGTGCCAGCAGCTTAGGGGCCGGCATGAACACTGAAGCTTTCTTT

D gene: -
clone size: -
J gene: TRBJ1-5
V gene: TRBV19
CDR3 protein: CASSGAGPSSNQPQHF
CDR3 DNA: TGTGCCAGCTCAGGGGCAGGACCGTCTAGCAATCAGCCCCAGCATTTT

D gene: -
clone size: -
J gene: TRBJ2-4
V gene: TRBV30
CDR3 protein: CAWSARGKNIQYF
CDR3 DNA: TGTGCCTGGAGTGCGAGGGGGAAAAACATTCAGTACTTC

D gene: -
clone size: -
J gene: TRBJ1-4
V gene: TRBV30
CDR3 protein: CAWSPPTVKNEKLFF
CDR3 DNA: TGTGCCTGGAGTCCCCCGACAGTGAAGAATGAAAAACTGTTTTTT

D gene: TRBD2
clone size: -
J gene: TRBJ2-7
V gene: TRBV15
CDR3 protein: CATSPGTSGSYEQYF
CDR3 DNA: TGTGCCACCAGCCCCGGCACTAGCGGCTCCTACGAGCAGTACTTC

D gene: -
clone size: -
J gene: TRBJ2-1
V gene: TRBV7-3
CDR3 protein: CASSPPSSPDEQFF
CDR3 DNA: TGTGCCAGCAGCCCCCCCTCCAGCCCGGATGAGCAGTTCTTC

D gene: TRBD1
clone size: once
J gene: TRBJ2-1
V gene: TRBV5-1
CDR3 protein: CASSLEGQGGNEQFF
CDR3 DNA: TGCGCCAGCAGCTTGGAGGGACAGGGGGGCAATGAGCAGTTCTTC

D gene: -
clone size: -
J gene: TRBJ2-7
V gene: TRBV10-2
CDR3 protein: CASTPGVKVEQYF
CDR3 DNA: TGCGCCAGCACCCCGGGAGTGAAGGTCGAGCAGTACTTC

D gene: TRBD1
clone size: once
J gene: TRBJ1-5
V gene: TRBV6-1
CDR3 protein: CASQGQGEKPQHF
CDR3 DNA: TGTGCCAGCCAAGGACAGGGGGAGAAGCCCCAGCATTTT

D gene: -
clone size: -
J gene: TRBJ2-3
V gene: TRBV5-1
CDR3 protein: CASSLVSQSRTDTQYF
CDR3 DNA: TGCGCCAGCAGCTTGGTATCCCAGAGTCGCACAGATACGCAGTATTTT

D gene: -
clone size: -
J gene: TRBJ2-7
V gene: TRBV5-4
CDR3 protein: CASSVSGTGHYEQYF
CDR3 DNA: TGTGCCAGCAGCGTATCCGGGACCGGACACTACGAGCAGTACTTC

D gene: -
clone size: -
J gene: TRBJ2-1
V gene: TRBV20-1
CDR3 protein: CSASSDSYNEQFF
CDR3 DNA: TGCAGTGCTAGTAGCGACTCATACAATGAGCAGTTCTTC

D gene: TRBD1
clone size: -
J gene: TRBJ2-7
V gene: TRBV28
CDR3 protein: CASSTGQGFPYEQYF
CDR3 DNA: TGTGCCAGCAGTACGGGACAGGGTTTCCCCTACGAGCAGTACTTC

D gene: -
clone size: -
J gene: TRBJ2-7
V gene: TRBV10-3
CDR3 protein: CAISDLAREQYF
CDR3 DNA: TGTGCCATCAGTGACCTGGCGCGGGAGCAGTACTTC

D gene: TRBD2
clone size: -
J gene: TRBJ2-5
V gene: TRBV27
CDR3 protein: CASSPRLAGHQETQYF
CDR3 DNA: TGTGCCAGCAGTCCTCGACTAGCGGGCCACCAAGAGACCCAGTACTTC

D gene: TRBD1
clone size: -
J gene: TRBJ2-7
V gene: TRBV5-1
CDR3 protein: CASSLFGVGTGVSSYEQYF
CDR3 DNA: TGCGCCAGCAGCTTGTTTGGTGTTGGGACAGGGGTTAGCTCCTACGAGCAGTACTTC

D gene: TRBD2
clone size: -
J gene: TRBJ2-1
V gene: TRBV9
CDR3 protein: CASSVAPGLQRDEQFF
CDR3 DNA: TGTGCCAGCAGCGTAGCTCCGGGACTACAAAGGGATGAGCAGTTCTTC

D gene: -
clone size: -
J gene: TRBJ1-5
V gene: TRBV19
CDR3 protein: CASSISGGPSNQPQHF
CDR3 DNA: TGTGCCAGTAGTATATCGGGGGGTCCTAGCAATCAGCCCCAGCATTTT

D gene: -
clone size: -
J gene: TRBJ1-1
V gene: TRBV19
CDR3 protein: CASSIALGAFF
CDR3 DNA: TGTGCCAGTAGTATAGCCCTAGGAGCTTTCTTT

D gene: -
clone size: -
J gene: TRBJ2-1
V gene: TRBV24-1
CDR3 protein: CATSDRTREQFF
CDR3 DNA: TGTGCCACCAGTGATCGGACCCGCGAGCAGTTCTTC

D gene: -
clone size: once
J gene: TRBJ1-5
V gene: TRBV28
CDR3 protein: CASSSPSGSPGTQPQHF
CDR3 DNA: TGTGCCAGCAGTTCACCTTCCGGGTCTCCGGGGACTCAGCCCCAGCATTTT

D gene: -
clone size: -
J gene: TRBJ2-7
V gene: TRBV5-4
CDR3 protein: CASSAGLSGEREQYF
CDR3 DNA: TGTGCCAGCAGCGCAGGCCTGTCAGGGGAGAGGGAGCAGTACTTC

D gene: -
clone size: -
J gene: TRBJ2-7
V gene: TRBV3-1/TRBV3-2
CDR3 protein: CASSQDPLSYEQYF
CDR3 DNA: TGTGCCAGCAGCCAAGATCCTTTAAGCTACGAGCAGTACTTC

D gene: -
clone size: -
J gene: TRBJ2-7
V gene: TRBV7-9
CDR3 protein: CASSLVNRSSYEQYF
CDR3 DNA: TGTGCCAGCAGCTTAGTGAACAGGAGCTCCTACGAGCAGTACTTC

D gene: TRBD2
clone size: -
J gene: TRBJ2-4
V gene: TRBV5-4
CDR3 protein: CASSPTQTSHIQYF
CDR3 DNA: TGTGCCAGCAGCCCGACCCAGACTAGCCACATTCAGTACTTC

D gene: -
clone size: -
J gene: TRBJ1-1
V gene: TRBV10-2
CDR3 protein: CASRGNLPEAFF
CDR3 DNA: TGCGCCAGCAGAGGGAACCTGCCTGAAGCTTTCTTT

D gene: -
clone size: -
J gene: TRBJ1-2
V gene: TRBV2
CDR3 protein: CASIPTTASLRGYTF
CDR3 DNA: TGTGCCAGCATCCCTACGACCGCATCCCTCAGGGGCTACACCTTC

D gene: -
clone size: -
J gene: TRBJ1-5
V gene: TRBV23-1
CDR3 protein: CASSSGEGNQPQHF
CDR3 DNA: TGCGCCAGCAGTTCCGGGGAAGGCAATCAGCCCCAGCATTTT

D gene: -
clone size: -
J gene: TRBJ1-3
V gene: TRBV5-1
CDR3 protein: CASSFGGVSGNTIYF
CDR3 DNA: TGCGCCAGCAGCTTCGGCGGCGTCTCTGGAAACACCATATATTTT

D gene: -
clone size: -
J gene: TRBJ2-2
V gene: TRBV19
CDR3 protein: CASSMVQTAGELFF
CDR3 DNA: TGTGCCAGTAGTATGGTCCAAACGGCCGGGGAGCTGTTTTTT

D gene: -
clone size: once
J gene: TRBJ1-5
V gene: TRBV2
CDR3 protein: CASSDRGGGGQPQHF
CDR3 DNA: TGTGCCAGCAGTGATCGAGGTGGGGGCGGCCAGCCCCAGCATTTT

D gene: -
clone size: -
J gene: TRBJ2-7
V gene: TRBV19
CDR3 protein: CASSISTGSSYEQYF
CDR3 DNA: TGTGCCAGTAGTATAAGCACAGGGAGCTCCTACGAGCAGTACTTC

D gene: -
clone size: -
J gene: TRBJ1-5
V gene: TRBV3-1/TRBV3-2
CDR3 protein: CASSHDSSNQPQHF
CDR3 DNA: TGTGCCAGCAGCCACGACAGTAGCAATCAGCCCCAGCATTTT